This T cell receptor (beta chain) stems from a study of CD8 T cells in Susac syndrome (dated by TCRdb to 2018 to 2020). Background for the entire study: Among the Susac syndrome patients who were sequenced, clinically active disease was present in six and clinical remission was observed in under ten. At blood withdrawal, Susac syndrome patients were therapy-naive, treated with corticosteroids (with IVIg additionally given to some), or treated with IVIg alone. Whether CD8+ T cell activation and differentiation in Susac syndrome was antigen driven was tested using repertoire sequencing.

RNA was extracted with the RNeasy kit and about 0.5 to 1 ug was reverse transcribed using random hexamers. The immunoSEQ multiplex PCR assay, covering 54 Vbeta and 13 Jbeta segments, was used to amplify TCR beta CDR3 regions. PCR amplification bias was corrected using a synthetic template baseline for primer optimization and computational correction. The study's own analysis went as follows. Only productive sequences were kept, with reads annotated to V, D and J genes according to IMGT and analyzed in immunoSEQ Analyzer. Clonality was computed as one minus Shannon entropy normalized by log2 of the number of productive unique sequences. For each patient and control, public and private clones were evaluated among the 100 most prevalent clones. Clones were defined as Susac-specific when absent from the healthy and MS cohorts, from approximately 970 published viral clones and from other ImmuneACCESS disease sequences. Clones were called with MiXCR by TCRdb after fastp trimmed the public reads at Q25, and only in-frame beta chains were retained. Each CDR3 protein appears once, grouped with its most common genes and DNA. The V and J calls reflect TCRdb's pipeline rather than the authors' work. The sample profile shows about 180,000 distinct CDR3 sequences; around 94% of them were found once. The ten largest clonotypes hold 0.12% of the sample.

On the study overall, not on this receptor specifically: The study acknowledged that relatively few individuals were included in the TCR sequencing and HLA analysis. No clonal expansion was detected in the CD4+ T cell repertoire of Susac syndrome patients.

Peripheral blood CD8+ and CD4+ T cells from healthy donors, Susac syndrome patients and multiple sclerosis patients were profiled using high-throughput TCR beta sequencing. Susac syndrome patients met recently defined diagnostic criteria for definite or probable disease. Bulk CD8+ and CD4+ T cells were purified magnetically by negative isolation, whereas CD8+ TEMRA cells were enriched by FACS. Blood was drawn into EDTA tubes, processed within 24 hours, and PBMCs were isolated by density gradient centrifugation. PBMCs destined for TCR sequencing were cryopreserved in liquid nitrogen and later thawed in a 37 °C water bath. Purity of sorted or isolated CD4+, CD8+ and CD8+ TEMRA cells was at least 90%. Spanning cysteine to phenylalanine, the CDR3 consists of 10 amino acids. Just the 30-base CDR3 DNA is kept, in frame starting at base 1. As encoded in the germline V gene (reference sequence), CDR1 is LNHNV while CDR2 is YYDKDF.

As concerns this clonotype: There is no known antigen for this receptor. Base qualities are missing; no much larger clone stands one base away.

The sample taken for sequencing was CD4+ T cells from PBMCs. Here the chain combines TRBV15 and TRBJ2-3; no D segment can be confidently identified. The TCR was taken from a human donor with Susac syndrome. The CDR3 protein sequence reads: CVLEKDTQYF. The DNA sequence is as follows: TGTGTCCTAGAAAAGGATACGCAGTATTTT.